The 16 T cell receptor beta chains reported below all come from one sample, sequenced in a study of T cells in localized non-small cell lung cancer. Only in-frame clones appear in the TCRdb table, and some are missing; sequencing was by immunoSEQ multiplex PCR. Of approximately 7,400 clones in the sample, around 23% were seen once. Sample: lung tumor tissue, taken before any cancer treatment. The receptors stem from a man between 40 and 69 years old with stage III squamous cell lung carcinoma.

This chain joins TRBV6-8 and TRBJ2-7, with a weak D call TRBD1 (5 bases). Germline V lookup: CDR1 MNHGY, CDR2 SAAAGT. The CDR3 has 15 amino acids. V was shortened by 2 bases and J by 3 bases, with 14 bases between the two germline ends. CDR3 sequence (DNA): TGTGCCAGCAGTTACATTCCGGACACCTTCTACGAGCAGTACTTC. Its protein is CASSYIPDTFYEQYF.

The rearrangement joins TRBV6-8 to TRBJ2-7; possibly TRBD2 for D (7 bases). The V gene's germline CDR1 is MNHGY and CDR2 SAAAGT. Trimming removed 6 bases at V and 3 bases at J, with 12 bases between. The length of the CDR3 is 13 residues. The CDR3 DNA reads as TGTGCCAGCAGGACGGGGGGCGGCTACGAGCAGTACTTC. Protein product: CASRTGGGYEQYF.

Sample share makes this clone medium-sized (0.01 to 0.1%). This sequence joins TRBV11-3 and TRBJ1-2; TRBD1 matches 7 bases. Trimming removed 5 bases from V and 7 bases from J; junction bases left unmatched: 10. Germline V lookup: CDR1 SGHNT, CDR2 YENEEA. The CDR3 contains 14 residues. The DNA for the CDR3 is TGTGCCAGCAGCACCCATTCAGGGGGTAGTGGCTACACCTTC. Amino acids: CASSTHSGGSGYTF.

The chain recombines TRBV15 with TRBJ2-3; 8 bases map to TRBD2. V lost 0 bases and J lost 6; bases outside the gene matches: 8. The CDR3 is 16 amino acids. Looked up from germline, CDR1 is LNHNV and CDR2 is YYDKDF (reference sequence). CDR3 sequence (DNA): TGTGCCACCAGCAGAGACCCCACGGGAGGGGGGGATACGCAGTATTTT. It yields the protein CATSRDPTGGGDTQYF.

The chain links TRBV11-3 to TRBJ2-2; D might be TRBD1 or TRBD2, each matching 7 bases. Deletions cut 5 bases from V and 2 bases from J, with 15 bases between. This CDR3 is built from 16 residues. The germline gives CDR1 SGHNT, CDR2 YENEEA. CDR3 residues: CASSLGGTVNTGELFF. The CDR3 DNA is TGTGCCAGCAGCCTGGGGGGGACAGTTAACACCGGGGAGCTGTTTTTT.

This clone was observed many times. V and J are TRBV9 and TRBJ2-5, with 9 bases identical to TRBD2. The germline V gene encodes CDR1 SGDLS and CDR2 YYNGEE. Trimming cost V 0 bases and J 4 bases; bases outside gene matches: 4. This CDR3 is 15 amino acids long. CDR3 in amino acids: CASSVAGSGGETQYF. As DNA, the CDR3 is TGTGCCAGCAGCGTAGCTGGTAGCGGGGGAGAGACCCAGTACTTC.

The chain uses TRBV5-1 and TRBJ1-2; maybe TRBD1 (5 bases). V lost 0 bases, J lost 4 bases, and 13 bases lay in between. The CDR3 runs to 15 residues. The germline V gene encodes CDR1 SGHRS and CDR2 YFSETQ. This CDR3 reads CASSLAGGELYGYTF. The CDR3 DNA reads as TGCGCCAGCAGCTTGGCGGGGGGAGAGCTCTATGGCTACACCTTC.

This clone appeared a few times. The chain employs TRBV7-2 and TRBJ2-1, with 8 bases identical to TRBD2. The CDR3 spans 13 residues. CDR1 is SGHTA and CDR2 is FQGNSA in the germline V gene. V dropped 5 bases and J dropped 6; count of bases not matched to a gene: 3. The CDR3: CASSASGSNEQFF. As DNA, the CDR3 is TGTGCCAGCAGCGCAAGCGGGAGCAATGAGCAGTTCTTC.

This chain uses TRBV14 with TRBJ2-7; tentatively, D is TRBD1 (6 bases). Germline V gene lookup returns CDR1 SGHDN and CDR2 FVKESK. The CDR3 length is 13 residues. V was shortened by 4 bases and J by 6 bases, with 13 bases between the two germline ends. The CDR3 protein is CASSPYRVGEQYF. In nucleotides, the CDR3 is TGTGCCAGCAGCCCGTACAGGGTAGGCGAGCAGTACTTC.

The table lists this clone with a few counts. J is TRBJ2-2 and V is TRBV11-3; TRBD2 is a possible D gene (6 bases). The germline gives CDR1 SGHNT, CDR2 YENEEA. V lost 4 bases to trimming and J lost 1 base, with 13 bases between them. The CDR3 is 16 residues long. The CDR3 protein is CASSSRRGMNTGELFF. The DNA for the CDR3 is TGTGCCAGCAGCTCCCGGCGGGGAATGAACACCGGGGAGCTGTTTTTT. Full variable domain (outside the CDR3, taken from reference TRBV11-3 and TRBJ2-2): EAGVVQSPRYKIIEKKQPVAFWCNPISGHNTLYWYLQNLGQGPELLIRYENEEAVDDSQLPKDRFSAERLKGVDSTLKIQPAELGDSAVYLCASSSRRGMNTGELFFGEGSRLTVL.

As DNA, the CDR3 is TGTGCCAGCAGCTCTAGCGACAGGGCGGGATACTCTGGAAACACCATATATTTT. Translating it yields CASSSSDRAGYSGNTIYF. This rearrangement joins TRBV6-7 to TRBJ1-3; 7 bases align to TRBD1. TRBV6-7 is known as an ORF, though its function is uncertain. The CDR3 is made up of 18 amino acids. V lost 6 bases, J lost 0 bases, and 14 bases stayed unmatched.

The chain combines TRBV9 with TRBJ2-1; TRBD1 aligns across 7 bases. Germline CDR1 and CDR2: SGDLS and YYNGEE. The CDR3 runs to 16 residues. V gave up 2 bases and J gave up 3 bases; unmatched junction bases: 8. DNA for the CDR3: TGTGCCAGCAGCGTGCGTGGACAGGCCAGCTACAATGAGCAGTTCTTC. It yields the protein CASSVRGQASYNEQFF.

The table lists this clone with many counts. The genes are TRBV11-3 and TRBJ2-5; D assignment may be TRBD1 or TRBD2 (5 bases each). Per the germline V gene, CDR1 is SGHNT and CDR2 is YENEEA. The CDR3 contains 14 residues. With 3 bases removed from V and 3 bases from J, the gap between germline ends came to 11 bases. As DNA, the CDR3 is TGTGCCAGCAGCTTGAAGCTGGGGGAAGAGACCCAGTACTTC. Amino acids: CASSLKLGEETQYF. Drawing the rest from reference TRBV11-3 and TRBJ2-5, the complete variable domain is EAGVVQSPRYKIIEKKQPVAFWCNPISGHNTLYWYLQNLGQGPELLIRYENEEAVDDSQLPKDRFSAERLKGVDSTLKIQPAELGDSAVYLCASSLKLGEETQYFGPGTRLLVL.

The chain has TRBV9 and TRBJ2-7, with 11 bases fitting TRBD2. The ends lost 0 bases at V and 4 bases at J; junction bases unmatched: 3. Germline CDR1 SGDLS, CDR2 YYNGEE. This CDR3 spans 15 amino acids. The CDR3, as DNA: TGTGCCAGCAGCGTAGATCCTAGCGGGAGGTACGAGCAGTACTTC. Protein product: CASSVDPSGRYEQYF.

J is TRBJ2-5 and V is TRBV6-8, with 9 bases fitting TRBD2. Unmatched junction bases numbered 8, after V lost 7 bases and J lost 5 bases. The CDR3 consists of 14 residues. The germline V gene encodes CDR1 MNHGY and CDR2 SAAAGT. Here the CDR3 reads CASKGVAGVETQYF. CDR3 bases: TGTGCCAGCAAGGGAGTAGCGGGAGTGGAGACCCAGTACTTC.

This clone occurred a few times. This chain links TRBV6-8 with TRBJ2-1; tentatively, D is TRBD1 (6 bases). Germline CDR1 MNHGY, CDR2 SAAAGT. Deletions cut 6 bases from V and 0 bases from J, with 12 bases between. The CDR3 is 15 amino acids. The CDR3 loop is CASSPGQSSYNEQFF. The CDR3 coding sequence is TGTGCCAGCAGCCCCGGACAGAGCTCCTACAATGAGCAGTTCTTC.